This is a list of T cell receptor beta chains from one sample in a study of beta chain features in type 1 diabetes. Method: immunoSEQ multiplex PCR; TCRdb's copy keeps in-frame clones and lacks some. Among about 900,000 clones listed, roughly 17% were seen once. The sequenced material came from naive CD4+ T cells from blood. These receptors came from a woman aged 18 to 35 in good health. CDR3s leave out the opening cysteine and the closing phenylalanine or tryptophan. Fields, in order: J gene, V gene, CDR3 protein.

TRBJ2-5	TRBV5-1	ASSQGSQETQY
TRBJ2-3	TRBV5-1	ASRQSTDTQY
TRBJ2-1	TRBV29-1	SVVGTSGRSYNEQF
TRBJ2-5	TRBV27	ASSLFGAPETQY
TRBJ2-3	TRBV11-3	ATNKGWRLSTDTQY
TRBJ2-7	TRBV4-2	ASSPMTGSPYEQY
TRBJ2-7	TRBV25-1	ASNPPDRVEQY
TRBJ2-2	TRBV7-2	ASSLRQTGELF
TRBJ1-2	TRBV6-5	ASRPVQNYGYT
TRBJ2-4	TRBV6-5	ASSYSTSAKNIQY
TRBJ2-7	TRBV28	ASSPLAGGTYEQY
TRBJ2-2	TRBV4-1	ASSRVIAGELF
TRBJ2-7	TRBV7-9	ASSLGDYEQY
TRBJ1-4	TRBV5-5	ASSFGISNEKLF
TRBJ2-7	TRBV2	ASSVLAGGRYEQY
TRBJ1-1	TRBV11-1	ASSRGGTEAF
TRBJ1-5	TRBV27	ASSLSGVGNQPQH
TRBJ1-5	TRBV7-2	ASSLLGQGANQPQH
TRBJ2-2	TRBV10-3	AISGTGGSGELF
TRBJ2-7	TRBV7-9	ASSLKGGEQAEQY
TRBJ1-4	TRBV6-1	ASSPNRGLNEKLF
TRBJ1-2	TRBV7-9	ASSSRPRQGKTYGYT
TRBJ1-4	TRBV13	ASSSTGGGKLF
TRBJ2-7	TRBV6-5	ASSYSAGPYEQY
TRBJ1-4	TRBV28	ASSSWGATNEKLF
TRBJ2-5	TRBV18	ASSPLGGSETQY
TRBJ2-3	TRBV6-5	ASSFHTDTQY
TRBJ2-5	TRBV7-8	ASSLYGDQY
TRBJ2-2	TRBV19	AADPGSGAATGELF
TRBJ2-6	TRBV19	ASSITGSSGANVLT
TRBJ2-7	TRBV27	ASSQRGGEQY
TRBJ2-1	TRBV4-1	ASSHQPGTSGNEQF
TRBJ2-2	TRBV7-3	ASSLGTTNTGELF
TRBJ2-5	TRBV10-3	AIRPSRSGETQY
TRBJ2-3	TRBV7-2	ASSPFGLAGGWDTQY
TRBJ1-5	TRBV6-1	ASSEVYSNQPQH
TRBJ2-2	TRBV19	ASQPRTNTGELF
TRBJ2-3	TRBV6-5	ASKDRGLGTDTQY
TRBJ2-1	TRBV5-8	ASSLGGSGHNEQF
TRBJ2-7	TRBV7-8	ASSLDPRDRGGEQY
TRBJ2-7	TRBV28	ASSPRDYRYEQY
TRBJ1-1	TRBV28	ASSSYAEAF
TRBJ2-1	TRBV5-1	ASSLGAENNEQF
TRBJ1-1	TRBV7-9	ASSYYTNTEAF
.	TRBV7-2	ASSLGHGSYEQY
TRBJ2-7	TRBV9	ASSVGNSGRGEQY
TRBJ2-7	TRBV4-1	ASSRGQGMTYEQY
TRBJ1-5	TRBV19	ASSAGFGYQPQH
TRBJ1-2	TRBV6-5	ASKSGGGVNYGYT
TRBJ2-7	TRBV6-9	ASTKATGSYEQY
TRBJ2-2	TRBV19	ASSSDRNTGELF
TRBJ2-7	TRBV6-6	ASTSNGPEQY
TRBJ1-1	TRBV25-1	ASSGPGTGVAEAF
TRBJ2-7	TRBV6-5	ASREREPIHEQY
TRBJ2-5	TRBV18	ASSPSRETQY
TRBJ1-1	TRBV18	ASYGQGGTEAF
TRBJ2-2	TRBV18	ASSPSGLRNTGELF
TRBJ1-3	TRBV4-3	ASSQDLQTSGNTIY
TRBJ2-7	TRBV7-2	ASSFFRDRVTYEQY